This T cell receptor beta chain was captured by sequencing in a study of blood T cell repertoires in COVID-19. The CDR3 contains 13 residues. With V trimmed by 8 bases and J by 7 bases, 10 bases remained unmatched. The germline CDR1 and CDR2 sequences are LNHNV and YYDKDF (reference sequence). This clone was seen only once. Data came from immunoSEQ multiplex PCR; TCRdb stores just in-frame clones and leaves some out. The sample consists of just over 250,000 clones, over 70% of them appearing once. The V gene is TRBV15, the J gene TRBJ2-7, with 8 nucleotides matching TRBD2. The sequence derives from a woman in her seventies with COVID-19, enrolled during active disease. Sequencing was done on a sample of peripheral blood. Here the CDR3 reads CATSREGNGEQYF. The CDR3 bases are TGTGCCACCTCCCGGGAGGGTAATGGGGAGCAGTACTTC.